The rows below give T cell receptor beta chains drawn from one sample of a study of T cells after yellow fever vaccination. Each CDR3 protein gets one entry after TCRdb re-called the 5' RACE reads with MiXCR. This table has 250,000 or so distinct CDR3 sequences, approximately 3.5% appearing once. The sequenced sample was PBMCs, obtained 15 days after the yellow fever booster vaccination. The source of these receptors is a man between 18 and 29 years old who received the YFV17D yellow fever vaccine. CDR3s include the opening cysteine and the closing phenylalanine or tryptophan. Fields, in order: clone size, J gene, V gene, D gene, CDR3 protein, CDR3 DNA. A D gene is named only where the DNA matches it firmly. Expanded clones get a size class; other rows say once, few or many, or leave the size out.

many TRBJ2-3 TRBV7-9 NA CASSFGDIDTQYF TGTGCCAGCAGCTTCGGGGACATCGATACGCAGTATTTT
many TRBJ2-1 TRBV5-1 TRBD1 CASSSGTGGNEQFF TGCGCCAGCAGCTCCGGGACAGGGGGTAATGAGCAGTTCTTC
many TRBJ2-7 TRBV5-1 NA CASSLWQGVVYEQYF TGCGCCAGCAGCTTGTGGCAGGGAGTCGTCTACGAGCAGTACTTC
few TRBJ1-5 TRBV18 NA CASSLTAGGKSQPQHF TGTGCCAGCTCACTTACGGCGGGGGGCAAGAGTCAGCCCCAGCATTTT
NA TRBJ1-5 TRBV7-8 NA CASSPNVRNVGQPQHF TGTGCCAGCAGCCCCAACGTTAGAAATGTGGGTCAGCCCCAGCATTTT
many TRBJ1-6 TRBV6-2/TRBV6-3 NA CASRLRRVDLNNSPLHF TGTGCCAGCAGACTGAGACGGGTTGACTTAAATAATTCACCCCTCCACTTT
many TRBJ2-7 TRBV10-3 NA CAIAPGSHEQYF TGTGCCATCGCGCCAGGGAGTCACGAGCAGTACTTC
many TRBJ1-2 TRBV10-3 TRBD1 CAISERTGGGYTF TGTGCCATCAGTGAGAGGACAGGGGGCGGCTACACCTTC
many TRBJ2-7 TRBV27 NA CASRDGGNEQYF TGTGCCAGCCGAGACGGGGGTAACGAGCAGTACTTC
many TRBJ1-5 TRBV6-6 TRBD1 CASRTRQGDYQPQHF TGTGCCAGCAGGACCCGACAGGGTGACTATCAGCCCCAGCATTTT
few TRBJ1-1 TRBV4-3 NA CASSQGAWRDTEAFF TGCGCCAGCAGCCAAGGGGCATGGAGGGACACTGAAGCTTTCTTT
many TRBJ2-5 TRBV7-2 NA CASSRGVQETQYF TGTGCCAGCAGTAGGGGGGTCCAAGAGACCCAGTACTTC
NA TRBJ1-4 TRBV27 NA CASSRQVATNEKLFF TGTGCCAGCAGTAGACAGGTCGCAACTAATGAAAAACTGTTTTTT
many TRBJ2-7 TRBV4-3 TRBD2 CASSQDLSMGGIPYEQYF TGCGCCAGCAGCCAAGATTTGTCGATGGGGGGGATCCCCTACGAGCAGTACTTC
many TRBJ1-2 TRBV20-1 TRBD1 CSARYPQGDGYTF TGCAGTGCTAGATACCCGCAGGGGGATGGCTACACCTTC
few TRBJ2-5 TRBV20-1 TRBD2 CSAFMGLAGDQETQYF TGCAGTGCCTTCATGGGACTAGCGGGGGATCAAGAGACCCAGTACTTC
few TRBJ1-5 TRBV6-5 NA CASSYSVGGGNQPQHF TGTGCCAGCAGTTACTCTGTCGGGGGAGGCAATCAGCCCCAGCATTTT
many TRBJ1-5 TRBV4-1 NA CASSPRHNSNQPQHF TGCGCCAGCAGCCCGAGACATAATAGCAATCAGCCCCAGCATTTT
many TRBJ2-3 TRBV5-1 NA CASSLNRPGDTQYF TGCGCCAGCAGCTTGAACAGGCCCGGAGATACGCAGTATTTT
many TRBJ2-3 TRBV6-6 TRBD1 CASSYRRGTTDTQYF TGTGCCAGCAGTTACCGCAGGGGGACCACAGATACGCAGTATTTT
many TRBJ1-4 TRBV6-5 NA CASSYLPATNEKLFF TGTGCCAGCAGTTACCTACCTGCAACTAATGAAAAACTGTTTTTT
many TRBJ2-2 TRBV5-4 TRBD1 CASSLGTGGLTGELFF TGTGCCAGCAGCCTTGGGACAGGGGGCCTTACCGGGGAGCTGTTTTTT
many TRBJ2-7 TRBV6-2/TRBV6-3 NA CASTYKTFYEQYF TGTGCCAGCACTTATAAGACCTTCTACGAGCAGTACTTC
many TRBJ2-5 TRBV12-3/TRBV12-4 NA CASTSPAVQETQYF TGTGCCAGCACCTCACCCGCGGTTCAAGAGACCCAGTACTTC
many TRBJ2-7 TRBV6-5 TRBD2 CASSSSPWTSGPYEQYF TGTGCCAGCAGTTCTTCACCCTGGACTAGCGGGCCCTACGAGCAGTACTTC
many TRBJ2-1 TRBV5-1 NA CASSLIGVNEQFF TGCGCCAGCAGCCTGATAGGGGTCAATGAGCAGTTCTTC
many TRBJ2-1 TRBV5-1 TRBD2 CASSPTGGDNEQFF TGCGCCAGCAGCCCGACGGGGGGGGACAATGAGCAGTTCTTC
few TRBJ1-3 TRBV5-6 TRBD1 CASRLQGEGNTIYF TGTGCCAGCAGGCTACAGGGGGAAGGAAACACCATATATTTT
many TRBJ1-1 TRBV3-2 NA CASVGMNTEAFF TGTGCCAGCGTCGGAATGAACACTGAAGCTTTCTTT
many TRBJ2-1 TRBV5-4 NA CASSLFEEQFF TGTGCCAGCAGCTTGTTTGAGGAGCAGTTCTTC
many TRBJ2-2 TRBV7-3 NA CASSLSGTTGELFF TGTGCCAGCAGCTTATCGGGGACCACCGGGGAGCTGTTTTTT
many TRBJ2-7 TRBV4-1 NA CASSQGTTYPYEQYF TGCGCCAGCAGCCAAGGTACTACTTACCCCTACGAGCAGTACTTC
NA TRBJ2-2 TRBV19 TRBD1 CASSMGTANTGELFF TGTGCCAGTAGTATGGGGACAGCGAACACCGGGGAGCTGTTTTTT
NA TRBJ1-1 TRBV19 NA CASSVQGITEAFF TGTGCCAGTAGTGTTCAAGGGATAACTGAAGCTTTCTTT
few TRBJ1-2 TRBV9 NA CASSPEEGTIYGYTF TGTGCCAGCAGCCCCGAAGAGGGCACGATTTATGGCTACACCTTC
NA TRBJ1-5 TRBV12-3/TRBV12-4 NA CASSLGRLGPQHF TGTGCCAGCAGTTTAGGCCGCCTGGGGCCCCAGCATTTT
many TRBJ2-1 TRBV7-2 NA CASSLMGVGDEQFF TGTGCCAGCAGCTTAATGGGGGTTGGGGATGAGCAGTTCTTC
many TRBJ1-5 TRBV12-3/TRBV12-4 TRBD1 CASSPRQGAIGQPQHF TGTGCCAGCAGTCCGCGACAGGGGGCTATAGGTCAGCCCCAGCATTTT
many TRBJ2-3 TRBV27 NA CASSLTAASTDTQYF TGTGCCAGCAGTTTAACGGCAGCTAGCACAGATACGCAGTATTTT
many TRBJ2-1 TRBV6-2/TRBV6-3 NA CASSYAREQEQFF TGTGCCAGCAGTTACGCCAGGGAGCAGGAGCAGTTCTTC
few TRBJ1-2 TRBV6-1 NA CASSEALWGGYTF TGTGCCAGCAGTGAAGCGCTCTGGGGGGGCTACACCTTC
many TRBJ2-1 TRBV5-1 NA CASSFGVVDEQFF TGCGCCAGCAGCTTCGGGGTTGTTGATGAGCAGTTCTTC
many TRBJ1-1 TRBV6-5 NA CASSFSRGLNTEAFF TGTGCCAGCAGTTTTTCCAGGGGACTTAACACTGAAGCTTTCTTT
many TRBJ1-1 TRBV12-3/TRBV12-4 NA CASSSAPGGGEAFF TGTGCCAGCAGTTCCGCCCCGGGGGGCGGTGAAGCTTTCTTT
many TRBJ2-1 TRBV10-3 TRBD2 CAISGEQRGIYNEQFF TGTGCCATCAGTGGGGAGCAGCGGGGGATCTACAATGAGCAGTTCTTC
many TRBJ1-1 TRBV7-9 NA CASSLVVAEAFF TGTGCCAGCAGCCTGGTTGTCGCTGAAGCTTTCTTT
many TRBJ1-4 TRBV5-5 NA CASSLEVSGMALFF TGTGCCAGCAGCTTAGAAGTTTCGGGGATGGCACTGTTTTTT
many TRBJ2-1 TRBV6-2/TRBV6-3 TRBD2 CASSYRGGGSEQFF TGTGCCAGCAGTTATCGCGGGGGGGGATCTGAGCAGTTCTTC
many TRBJ1-2 TRBV6-5 NA CASSYKSGGYGYTF TGTGCCAGCAGTTACAAGTCCGGGGGCTATGGCTACACCTTC
many TRBJ1-2 TRBV6-5 TRBD1 CASSYATGGVYYGYTF TGTGCCAGCAGTTACGCGACAGGGGGCGTCTACTATGGCTACACCTTC
few TRBJ2-1 TRBV4-1 NA CASSQEWAGANNEQFF TGCGCCAGCAGCCAAGAATGGGCGGGGGCCAACAATGAGCAGTTCTTC
few TRBJ1-2 TRBV5-1 NA CASSSASPPDGYTF TGCGCCAGCAGCTCCGCGTCTCCTCCGGATGGCTACACCTTC
many TRBJ1-1 TRBV6-6 TRBD1 CASSYSGGTLEAFF TGTGCCAGCAGTTACTCAGGGGGCACGCTAGAAGCTTTCTTT
many TRBJ2-2 TRBV7-3 NA CASSFGRTNTGELFF TGTGCCAGCAGCTTCGGCAGAACGAACACCGGGGAGCTGTTTTTT